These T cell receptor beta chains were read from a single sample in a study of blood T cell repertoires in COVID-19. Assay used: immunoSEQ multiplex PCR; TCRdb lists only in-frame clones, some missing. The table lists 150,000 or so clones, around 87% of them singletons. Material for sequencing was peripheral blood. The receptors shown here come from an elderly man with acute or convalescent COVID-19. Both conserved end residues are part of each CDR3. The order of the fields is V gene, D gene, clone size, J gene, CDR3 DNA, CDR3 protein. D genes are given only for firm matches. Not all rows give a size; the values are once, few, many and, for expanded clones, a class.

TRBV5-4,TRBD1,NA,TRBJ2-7,TGTGCCAGCAGCTTTGGCGACAGGGACTCCTACGAGCAGTACTTC,CASSFGDRDSYEQYF
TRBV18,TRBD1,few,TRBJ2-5,TGTGCCAGCTCACCGGGACAGGCAGTGAGAGAGACCCAGTACTTC,CASSPGQAVRETQYF
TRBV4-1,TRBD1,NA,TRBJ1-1,TGCGCCAGCAGCCAAATGTCAGACAGGGTAGGAGTGGGGAGCACTGAAGCTTTCTTT,CASSQMSDRVGVGSTEAFF
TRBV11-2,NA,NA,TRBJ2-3,TGTGCCAGCAGCTTAGATCAGAGGGGGAACACAGATACGCAGTATTTT,CASSLDQRGNTDTQYF
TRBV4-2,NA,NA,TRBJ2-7,TGTGCCAGCAGCCCCAGGACGGGGAGCTCCTACGAGCAGTACTTC,CASSPRTGSSYEQYF
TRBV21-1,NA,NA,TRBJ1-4,TGTGCCAGCAGCAAAGGGAGGAGGGGAGCTGAAGAAAAACTGTTTTTT,CASSKGRRGAEEKLFF
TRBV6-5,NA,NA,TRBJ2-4,TGTGCCAGCAGTTACTCCACGAACTTAGCCAAAAACATTCAGTACTTC,CASSYSTNLAKNIQYF
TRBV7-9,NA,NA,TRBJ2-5,TGTGCCAGCAGCCGGGTCCCCCTCAACCAAGAGACCCAGTACTTC,CASSRVPLNQETQYF
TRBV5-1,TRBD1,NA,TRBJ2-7,TGCGCCAGCAGCCGGGGACAGGCGGATTCCTACGAGCAGTACTTC,CASSRGQADSYEQYF
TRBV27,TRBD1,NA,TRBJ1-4,TGCGCCAGCAGTTTCCAGGGGGCCGCTAATGAAAAACTGTTTTTT,CASSFQGAANEKLFF
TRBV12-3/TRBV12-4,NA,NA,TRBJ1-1,TGTGCCAGCAGTTGGTCAGGGGACACTGAAGCTTTCTTT,CASSWSGDTEAFF
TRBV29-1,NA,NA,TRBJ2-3,TGCAGCGTTAGGGAGGAGAGCACAGATACGCAGTATTTT,CSVREESTDTQYF
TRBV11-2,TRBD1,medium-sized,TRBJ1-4,TGTGCCAGCAGCTCAATTTACCTGACAGGGAACTTGCATGAAAAACTGTTTTTT,CASSSIYLTGNLHEKLFF
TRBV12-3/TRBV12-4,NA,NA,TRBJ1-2,TGTGCCAGCAGCATGCGGGGGAGTGGCTACACCTTC,CASSMRGSGYTF
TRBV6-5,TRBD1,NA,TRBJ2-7,TGTGCCAGCAGTAGACAGGGGGCGCGCGAGCAGTACTTC,CASSRQGAREQYF
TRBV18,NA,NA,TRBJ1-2,TGTGCCAGCTCACCACCGACCGGGTCCATCTATGGCTACACCTTC,CASSPPTGSIYGYTF
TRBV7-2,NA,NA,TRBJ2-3,TGTGCCAGCAGCTTAGTGCCACAGTTCACAGATACGCAGTATTTT,CASSLVPQFTDTQYF
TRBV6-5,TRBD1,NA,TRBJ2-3,TGTGCCAGCACGCCGGGACAGGGTTTCGCAGATACGCAGTATTTT,CASTPGQGFADTQYF
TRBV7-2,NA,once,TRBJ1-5,TGTGCCAGCAGACTAAATGGGGGGGCGAACAATCAGCCCCAGCATTTT,CASRLNGGANNQPQHF
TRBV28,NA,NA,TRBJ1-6,TGTGCCAGCAGTTTAAGGGGCTCCTATAATTCACCCCTCCACTTT,CASSLRGSYNSPLHF
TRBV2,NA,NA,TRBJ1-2,TGTGCCAGCAGTGGCACAGGGACCTATGGCTACACCTTC,CASSGTGTYGYTF
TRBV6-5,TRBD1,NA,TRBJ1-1,TGTGCCAGCAGCGACAGGGGGCTGAACACTGAAGCTTTCTTT,CASSDRGLNTEAFF
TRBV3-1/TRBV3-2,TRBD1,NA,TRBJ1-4,TGTGCCAGCAGCCCGACAGGGAGTAATGAAAAACTGTTTTTT,CASSPTGSNEKLFF
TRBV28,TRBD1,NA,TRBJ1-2,TGTGCCAGCAGAAGACAGGGGGCTTTGGGTGGCTACACCTTC,CASRRQGALGGYTF
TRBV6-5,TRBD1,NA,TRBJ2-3,TGTGCCAGCAGAGCGGCAGGGGGCGATACGCAGTATTTT,CASRAAGGDTQYF
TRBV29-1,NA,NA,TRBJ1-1,TGCAGCGTTGAGGGCAGGCCAGCTTTCTTT,CSVEGRPAFF
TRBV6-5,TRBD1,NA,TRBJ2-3,TGTGCCAGCAGTTTGAACAGGGGGAGACCCACAGATACGCAGTATTTT,CASSLNRGRPTDTQYF
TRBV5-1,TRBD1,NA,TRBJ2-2,TGCGCCAGCAACCCGGACAGGTCATACGGGGAGCTGTTTTTT,CASNPDRSYGELFF
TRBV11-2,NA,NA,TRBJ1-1,TGTGCCAGCAGCTTGGCGGTACGGGGCACTGAAGCTTTCTTT,CASSLAVRGTEAFF
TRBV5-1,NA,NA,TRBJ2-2,TGCGCCAGCAGCCCGTCGGGGACCGGGGAGCTGTTTTTT,CASSPSGTGELFF
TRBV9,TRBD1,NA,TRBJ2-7,TGTGCCAGCAGCGGCGAAACAGGGGACCTACCTGAGCAGTACTTC,CASSGETGDLPEQYF
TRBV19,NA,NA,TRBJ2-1,TGTGCCAGTAGTTTGGGCGACTACTACAATGAGCAGTTCTTC,CASSLGDYYNEQFF
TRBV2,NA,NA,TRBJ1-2,TGTGCCAGCAGTGAAGGGAGTTCTCGGGGCTACACCTTC,CASSEGSSRGYTF
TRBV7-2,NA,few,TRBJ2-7,TGTGCCAGCAGCTGGGATCAGGGGGGCTACGAGCAGTACTTC,CASSWDQGGYEQYF
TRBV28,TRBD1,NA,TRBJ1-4,TGTGCCAGCAGTTTCCGAACCGGGACAGGGCAGGAAAAACTGTTTTTT,CASSFRTGTGQEKLFF
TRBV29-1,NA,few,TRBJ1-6,TGCAGCGTCGCGGTCGGGACACAAAATTCACCCCTCCACTTT,CSVAVGTQNSPLHF
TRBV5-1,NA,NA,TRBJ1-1,TGCGCCAGCAGCCAACAGGGCGGGAACACTGAAGCTTTCTTT,CASSQQGGNTEAFF
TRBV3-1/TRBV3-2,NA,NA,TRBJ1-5,TGTGCCAGCAGCTTTACCTACGGCAATCAGCCCCAGCATTTT,CASSFTYGNQPQHF
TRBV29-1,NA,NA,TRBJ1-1,TGCAGCGTTGAAGACTTAGTGACTGAAGCTTTCTTT,CSVEDLVTEAFF
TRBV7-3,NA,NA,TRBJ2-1,TGTGCCAGCAGCCCCGCCCTCACAGTGTTCATAAATGAGCAGTTCTTC,CASSPALTVFINEQFF
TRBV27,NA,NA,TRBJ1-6,TGTGCCACCGGGGAATCCTCCTATAATTCACCCCTCCACTTT,CATGESSYNSPLHF
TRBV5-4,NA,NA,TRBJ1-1,TGTGCCAGCAGCTTACAGGGATTTGGTACTGAAGCTTTCTTT,CASSLQGFGTEAFF
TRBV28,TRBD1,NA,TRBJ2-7,TGTGCCAGCAGTACAGGGGGGACCTACGAGCAGTACTTC,CASSTGGTYEQYF
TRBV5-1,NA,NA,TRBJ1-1,TGCGCCAGCAGCCTGAACAGCCACATGAACACTGAAGCTTTCTTT,CASSLNSHMNTEAFF
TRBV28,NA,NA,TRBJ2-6,TGTGCCAGCAGCCCCCGCTCTGGGGCCAACGTCCTGACTTTC,CASSPRSGANVLTF
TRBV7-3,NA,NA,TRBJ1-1,TGTGCCAGCTCGCCGAACGGGAACACTGAAGCTTTCTTT,CASSPNGNTEAFF
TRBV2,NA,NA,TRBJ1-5,TGTGCCAGCAGTGAAGCATCTCAGGTCTATAGCAATCAGCCCCAGCATTTT,CASSEASQVYSNQPQHF
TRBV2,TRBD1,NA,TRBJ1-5,TGTGCCAGCAGTGAGTGGCAGGGGGGCTATAGCAATCAGCCCCAGCATTTT,CASSEWQGGYSNQPQHF
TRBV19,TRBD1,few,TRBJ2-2,TGTGCCAGTAGTATGGGACAGATAAACACCGGGGAGCTGTTTTTT,CASSMGQINTGELFF
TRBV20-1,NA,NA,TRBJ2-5,TGCAGTGCTAGTTTCCCGGGTCAAGAGACCCAGTACTTC,CSASFPGQETQYF
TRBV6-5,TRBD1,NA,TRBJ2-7,TGTGCCACCACCCCCTCACAGGGGAACTCCTACGAGCAGTACTTC,CATTPSQGNSYEQYF